The rows below give T cell receptor beta chains drawn from one sample of a study of blood T cell repertoires in COVID-19. Measured with immunoSEQ multiplex PCR; TCRdb has only the in-frame clones, and not every one. The top ten hold around 13% of the sample, which has tens of thousands of clones, 91% seen once. The specimen sequenced was peripheral blood. Receptor source: a human donor with active COVID-19. The donor label of this sample is uncertain. Both conserved end residues are part of each CDR3. Fields, in order: V gene, D gene, J gene, clone size, CDR3 protein, CDR3 DNA. The D gene is left open where the match is weak. Clone sizes are given selectively: once, few, many, or a class where the clone is expanded.

v_gene: TRBV6-6
d_gene: TRBD1
j_gene: TRBJ2-1
abundance: once
CDR3aa: CASRKGQGLGEQFF
CDR3nt: TGTGCCAGCAGAAAGGGACAGGGGCTGGGTGAGCAGTTCTTC

v_gene: TRBV7-3
d_gene: TRBD2
j_gene: TRBJ2-7
abundance: once
CDR3aa: CASSRDGTSGTYEQYF
CDR3nt: TGTGCCAGCAGCCGGGATGGGACTAGCGGGACCTACGAGCAGTACTTC

v_gene: TRBV25-1
d_gene: NA
j_gene: TRBJ2-7
abundance: few
CDR3aa: CASSDPGSYEQYF
CDR3nt: TGTGCCAGCAGTGATCCGGGCTCCTACGAGCAGTACTTC

v_gene: TRBV9
d_gene: TRBD1
j_gene: TRBJ2-7
abundance: NA
CDR3aa: CASSEHGDRSAYEQYF
CDR3nt: TGTGCCAGCAGCGAACACGGGGACAGGTCTGCCTACGAGCAGTACTTC

v_gene: TRBV29-1
d_gene: NA
j_gene: TRBJ1-2
abundance: NA
CDR3aa: CSVEAGWIYGYTF
CDR3nt: TGCAGCGTTGAAGCAGGGTGGATCTATGGCTACACCTTC

v_gene: TRBV7-7
d_gene: NA
j_gene: TRBJ2-2
abundance: NA
CDR3aa: CASSHKAGAATGELFF
CDR3nt: TGTGCCAGCAGCCACAAGGCGGGGGCAGCCACCGGGGAGCTGTTTTTT

v_gene: TRBV9
d_gene: TRBD2
j_gene: TRBJ2-1
abundance: NA
CDR3aa: CASSVASGEYNEQFF
CDR3nt: TGTGCCAGCAGCGTAGCTAGCGGGGAGTACAATGAGCAGTTCTTC

v_gene: TRBV6-6
d_gene: NA
j_gene: TRBJ1-6
abundance: NA
CDR3aa: CASSRSPESSYNSPLHF
CDR3nt: TGTGCCAGCAGCCGATCACCGGAGAGCTCCTATAATTCACCCCTCCACTTT

v_gene: TRBV13
d_gene: TRBD2
j_gene: TRBJ2-7
abundance: once
CDR3aa: CASSPGLLVRMNYEQYF
CDR3nt: TGTGCCAGCAGCCCGGGACTACTGGTCAGGATGAACTACGAGCAGTACTTC

v_gene: TRBV6-6
d_gene: NA
j_gene: TRBJ2-1
abundance: once
CDR3aa: CATLFGSTNEQFF
CDR3nt: TGTGCCACCTTATTTGGGAGCACCAATGAGCAGTTCTTC

v_gene: TRBV13
d_gene: NA
j_gene: TRBJ1-2
abundance: NA
CDR3aa: CASSHRQGIGGYTF
CDR3nt: TGTGCCAGCAGCCATCGGCAGGGGATAGGCGGCTACACCTTC